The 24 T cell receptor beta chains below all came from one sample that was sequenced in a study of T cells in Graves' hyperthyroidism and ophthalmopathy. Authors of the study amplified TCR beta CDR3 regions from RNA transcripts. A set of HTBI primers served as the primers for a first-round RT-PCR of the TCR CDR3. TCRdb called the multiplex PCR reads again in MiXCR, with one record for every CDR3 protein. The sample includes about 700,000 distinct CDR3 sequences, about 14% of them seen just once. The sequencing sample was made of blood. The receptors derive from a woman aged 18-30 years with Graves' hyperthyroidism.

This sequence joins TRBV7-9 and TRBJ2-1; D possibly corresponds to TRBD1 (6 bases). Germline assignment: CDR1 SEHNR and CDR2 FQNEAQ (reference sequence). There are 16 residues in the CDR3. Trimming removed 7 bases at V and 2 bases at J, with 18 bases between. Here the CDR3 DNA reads TGTGCCAGCACCCCCTACGCACAGGGCCCCTACAATGAGCAGTTCTTC. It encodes CASTPYAQGPYNEQFF.

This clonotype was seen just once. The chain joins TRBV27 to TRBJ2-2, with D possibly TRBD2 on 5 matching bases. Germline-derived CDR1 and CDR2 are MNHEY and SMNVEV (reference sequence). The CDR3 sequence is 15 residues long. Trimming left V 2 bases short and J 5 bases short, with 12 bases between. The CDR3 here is CASSLRLEGTGELFF. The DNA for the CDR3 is TGTGCCAGCAGTTTACGTCTCGAGGGAACCGGGGAGCTGTTTTTT.

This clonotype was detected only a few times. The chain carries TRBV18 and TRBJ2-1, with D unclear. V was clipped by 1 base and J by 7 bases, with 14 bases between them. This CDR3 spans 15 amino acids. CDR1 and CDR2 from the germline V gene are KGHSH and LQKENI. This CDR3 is CASSPLVGSGNEQFF. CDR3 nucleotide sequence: TGTGCCAGCTCACCACTCGTCGGGTCCGGGAATGAGCAGTTCTTC.

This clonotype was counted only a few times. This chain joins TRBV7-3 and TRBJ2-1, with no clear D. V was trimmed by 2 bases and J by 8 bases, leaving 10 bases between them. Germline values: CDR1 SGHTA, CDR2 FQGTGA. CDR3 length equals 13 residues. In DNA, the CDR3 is TGTGCCAGCAGCTTACAGAGGATCGATGAGCAGTTCTTC. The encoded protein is CASSLQRIDEQFF.

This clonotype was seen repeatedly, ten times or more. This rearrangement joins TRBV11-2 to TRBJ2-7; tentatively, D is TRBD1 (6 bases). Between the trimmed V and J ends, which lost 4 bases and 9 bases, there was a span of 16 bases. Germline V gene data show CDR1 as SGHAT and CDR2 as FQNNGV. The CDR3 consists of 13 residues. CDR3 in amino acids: CASSSYRAGWQYF. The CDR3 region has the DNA TGTGCCAGCAGCTCTTACAGGGCCGGATGGCAGTACTTC.

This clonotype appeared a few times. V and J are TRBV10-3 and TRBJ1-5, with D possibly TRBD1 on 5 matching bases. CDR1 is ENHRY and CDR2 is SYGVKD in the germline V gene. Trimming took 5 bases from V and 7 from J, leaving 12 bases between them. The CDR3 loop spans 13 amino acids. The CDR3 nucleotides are TGTGCCATCAGTTTGGGGGAGGAACAGCCCCAGCATTTT. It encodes CAISLGEEQPQHF.

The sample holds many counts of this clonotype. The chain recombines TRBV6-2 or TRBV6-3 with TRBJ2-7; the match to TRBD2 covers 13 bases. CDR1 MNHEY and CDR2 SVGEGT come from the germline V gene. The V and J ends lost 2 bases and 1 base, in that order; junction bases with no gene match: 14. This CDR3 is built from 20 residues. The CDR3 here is CASSYKTSGRAQLSSYEQYF. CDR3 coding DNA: TGTGCCAGCAGTTACAAAACTAGCGGGAGGGCCCAGTTAAGTTCCTACGAGCAGTACTTC.

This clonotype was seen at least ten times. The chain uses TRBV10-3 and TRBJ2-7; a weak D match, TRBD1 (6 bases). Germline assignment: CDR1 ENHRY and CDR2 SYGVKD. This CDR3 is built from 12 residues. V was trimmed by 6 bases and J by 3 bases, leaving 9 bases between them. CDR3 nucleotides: TGTGCCATCAGGCGACAGGACTACGAGCAGTACTTC. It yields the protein CAIRRQDYEQYF.

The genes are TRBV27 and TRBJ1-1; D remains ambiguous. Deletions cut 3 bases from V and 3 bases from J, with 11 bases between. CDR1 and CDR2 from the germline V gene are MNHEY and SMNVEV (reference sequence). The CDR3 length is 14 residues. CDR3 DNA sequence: TGTGCCAGCAGTTTTTCGACGGAGGACACTGAAGCTTTCTTT. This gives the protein CASSFSTEDTEAFF.

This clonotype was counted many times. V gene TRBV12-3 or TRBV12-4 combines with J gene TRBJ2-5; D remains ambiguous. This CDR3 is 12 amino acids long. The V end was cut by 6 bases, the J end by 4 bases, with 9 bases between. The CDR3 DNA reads TGTGCCAGCAGCTTACCAGGAGAGACCCAGTACTTC. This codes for CASSLPGETQYF.

CDR3 bases: TGTGCCAGCATCTACAGGGGGCAGGCAGGTCAGCCCCAGCATTTT. Protein sequence: CASIYRGQAGQPQHF. This chain uses TRBV6-1 with TRBJ1-5; 9 nucleotides align to TRBD1. The CDR3 covers 15 residues. The V segment lost 7 bases and the J segment 6 bases; nucleotides outside the gene matches: 10. Germline V gene data show CDR1 as MNHNS and CDR2 as SASEGT.

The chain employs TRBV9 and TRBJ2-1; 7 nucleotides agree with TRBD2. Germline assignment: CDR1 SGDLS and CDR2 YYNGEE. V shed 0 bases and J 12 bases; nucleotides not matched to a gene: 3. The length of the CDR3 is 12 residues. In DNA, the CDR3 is TGTGCCAGCAGCGTAGGGGGGGGGGTGCAGTTCTTC. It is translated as CASSVGGGVQFF.

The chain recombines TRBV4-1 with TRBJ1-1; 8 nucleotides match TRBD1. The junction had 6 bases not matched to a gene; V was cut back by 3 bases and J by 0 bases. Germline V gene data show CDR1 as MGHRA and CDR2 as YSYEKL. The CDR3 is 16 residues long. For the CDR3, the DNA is TGCGCCAGCAGCCACCAGGGGGCCGAACTGAACACTGAAGCTTTCTTT. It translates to CASSHQGAELNTEAFF.

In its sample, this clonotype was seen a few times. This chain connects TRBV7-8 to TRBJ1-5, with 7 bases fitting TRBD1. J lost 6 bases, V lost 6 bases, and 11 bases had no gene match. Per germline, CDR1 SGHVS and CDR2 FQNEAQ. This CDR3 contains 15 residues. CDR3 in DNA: TGTGCCAGCAGTATAGGGGGCACCGAGATTCAGCCCCAGCATTTT. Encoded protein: CASSIGGTEIQPQHF.

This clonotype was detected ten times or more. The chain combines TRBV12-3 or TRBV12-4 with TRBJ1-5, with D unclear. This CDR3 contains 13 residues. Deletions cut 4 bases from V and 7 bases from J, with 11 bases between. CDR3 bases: TGTGCCAGCAGTTCCCCGGGCTCACAGCCCCAGCATTTT. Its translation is CASSSPGSQPQHF.

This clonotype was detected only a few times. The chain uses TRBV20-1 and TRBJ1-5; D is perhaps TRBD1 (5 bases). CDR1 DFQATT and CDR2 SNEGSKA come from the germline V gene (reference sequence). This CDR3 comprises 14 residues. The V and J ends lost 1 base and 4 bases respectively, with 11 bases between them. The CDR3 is CSARGGRKNQPQHF. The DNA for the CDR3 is TGCAGTGCTAGAGGGGGACGCAAGAATCAGCCCCAGCATTTT.

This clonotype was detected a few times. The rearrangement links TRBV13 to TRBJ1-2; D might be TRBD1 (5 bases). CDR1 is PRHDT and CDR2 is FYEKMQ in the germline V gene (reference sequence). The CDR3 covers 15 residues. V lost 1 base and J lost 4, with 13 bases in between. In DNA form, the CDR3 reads TGTGCCAGCAGCTTAGTAGCGGGGCCACCCTATGGCTACACCTTC. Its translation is CASSLVAGPPYGYTF.

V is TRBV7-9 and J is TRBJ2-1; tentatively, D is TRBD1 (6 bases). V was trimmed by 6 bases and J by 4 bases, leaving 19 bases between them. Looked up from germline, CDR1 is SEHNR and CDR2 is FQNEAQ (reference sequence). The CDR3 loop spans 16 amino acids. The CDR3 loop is CASRRPGAGSYNEQFF. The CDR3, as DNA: TGTGCCAGCAGGCGCCCAGGGGCAGGGTCTTACAATGAGCAGTTCTTC.

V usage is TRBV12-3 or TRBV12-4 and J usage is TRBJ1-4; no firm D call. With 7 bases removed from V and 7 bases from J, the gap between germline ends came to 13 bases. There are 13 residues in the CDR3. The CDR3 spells CASTLGGREKLFF. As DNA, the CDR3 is TGTGCCAGCACCTTGGGAGGTCGTGAAAAACTGTTTTTT.

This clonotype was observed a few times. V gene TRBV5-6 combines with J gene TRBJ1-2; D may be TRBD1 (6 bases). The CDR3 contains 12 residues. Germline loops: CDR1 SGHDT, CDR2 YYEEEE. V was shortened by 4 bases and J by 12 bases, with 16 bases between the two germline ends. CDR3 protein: CASSRQEGTDTF. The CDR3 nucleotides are TGTGCCAGCAGCCGACAGGAGGGTACCGACACCTTC.

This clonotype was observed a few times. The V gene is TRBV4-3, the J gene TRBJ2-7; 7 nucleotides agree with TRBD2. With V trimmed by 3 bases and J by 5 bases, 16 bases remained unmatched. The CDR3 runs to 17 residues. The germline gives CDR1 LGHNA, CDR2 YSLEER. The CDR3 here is CASSQGRFGRGRNEQYF. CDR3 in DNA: TGCGCCAGCAGCCAGGGGCGATTTGGGAGGGGTCGAAACGAGCAGTACTTC.

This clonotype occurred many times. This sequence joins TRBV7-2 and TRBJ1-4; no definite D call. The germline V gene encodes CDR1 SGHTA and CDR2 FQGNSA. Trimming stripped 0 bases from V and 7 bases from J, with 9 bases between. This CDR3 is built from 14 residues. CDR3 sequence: CASSLAGFREKLFF. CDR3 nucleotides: TGTGCCAGCAGCTTAGCGGGGTTTCGTGAAAAACTGTTTTTT.

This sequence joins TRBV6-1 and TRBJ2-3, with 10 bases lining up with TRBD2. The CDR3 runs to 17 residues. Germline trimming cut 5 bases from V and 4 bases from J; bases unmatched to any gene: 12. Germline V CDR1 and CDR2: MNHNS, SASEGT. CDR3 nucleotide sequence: TGTGCCAGCAGTCCTCTCCCTAGCGGGAGTTCCTCAGATACGCAGTATTTT. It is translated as CASSPLPSGSSSDTQYF.

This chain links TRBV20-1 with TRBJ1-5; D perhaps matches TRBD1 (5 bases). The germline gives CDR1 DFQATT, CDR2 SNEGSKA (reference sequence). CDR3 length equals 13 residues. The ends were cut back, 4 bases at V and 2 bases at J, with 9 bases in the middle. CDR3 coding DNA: TGCAGTGCTAAGGGGATAGGCAATCAGCCCCAGCATTTT. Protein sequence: CSAKGIGNQPQHF.